These 26 T cell receptor beta chains were all obtained from the same sample, sequenced in a study of T cell responses to AZD1222 COVID-19 vaccine listed by TCRdb under 2021. The label giving this sample's time point can be read as: about 28 days (+/-7) after the second vaccine dose. The method behind the library was the immunoSEQ multiplex PCR assay. In TCRdb, the immuneACCESS table is reduced to in-frame sequences with V and J assigned. These tables do not hold every clone; where another copy was compared, an unresolved V gene accounts for under half, and the others remain unexplained. The sample table contains around 200,000 clones; only one count was recorded for 94% of them. The ten largest account for roughly 1.7% of the sample. The sample consisted of peripheral blood, taken 28 days after the second AZD1222 dose. The origin of the receptors is an adult who received the AZD1222 COVID-19 vaccine.

The genes are TRBV4-1 and TRBJ1-1; 9 positions match TRBD1. The CDR3 runs to 15 residues. J gave up 4 bases and V 2 bases, and 5 bases lay outside the gene matches. Germline CDR1 MGHRA, CDR2 YSYEKL. CDR3 nucleotide sequence: TGCGCCAGCAGCCAAAGCCCGGGACAGGGCACTGAAGCTTTCTTT. It is translated as CASSQSPGQGTEAFF.

This chain uses TRBV27 with TRBJ2-3; maybe TRBD2 (5 bases). V was trimmed by 2 bases and J by 6 bases, leaving 12 bases between them. CDR1 is MNHEY, CDR2 SMNVEV, per germline (reference sequence). The CDR3 spans 14 residues. The CDR3 protein is CASSLGGPRDTQYF. CDR3 DNA: TGTGCCAGCAGTTTAGGAGGACCAAGGGATACGCAGTATTTT.

The rearrangement joins TRBV3-1 (or the pseudogene TRBV3-2) to TRBJ1-6; D not resolved. CDR3 length: 13 amino acids. V shed 1 base and J shed 13 bases, with 11 bases lying between them. Germline-derived CDR1 and CDR2 are LGHDT and YNNKEL (reference sequence). The CDR3 DNA reads TGTGCCAGCAGCCAAGTCTTCACAGATCCCCTCCACTTT. Translating gives CASSQVFTDPLHF.

The chain has TRBV25-1 and TRBJ1-6; D is unresolved. The germline V gene has CDR1 MGHDK and CDR2 SYGVNS. The ends were cut back, 3 bases at V and 10 bases at J, with 7 bases in the middle. This CDR3 region has 12 residues. CDR3 residues: CASSEENSPLHF. CDR3 sequence (DNA): TGTGCCAGCAGTGAGGAGAACTCACCCCTCCACTTT.

CDR3 sequence reads: CASSRLAGDTDTQYF. The CDR3 DNA is TGTGCCAGCAGTCGACTAGCGGGGGACACAGATACGCAGTATTTT. The chain combines TRBV2 with TRBJ2-3; 12 bases are a match to TRBD2. This CDR3 has 15 amino acids. The V and J ends lost 5 bases and 2 bases, in that order; junction bases with no gene match: 2. From germline, CDR1 is SNHLY and CDR2 FYNNEI.

In this sample, this clone turned up once. V usage is TRBV4-3 and J usage is TRBJ1-4, with D perhaps TRBD1 (5 bases). The CDR3 runs 15 residues. V was trimmed by 4 bases and J by 7 bases, leaving 16 bases between them. CDR1 and CDR2 from the germline V gene are LGHNA and YSLEER. CDR3 region: CASSLLSQGSEKLFF. CDR3 nucleotides: TGCGCCAGCAGCCTTTTGTCCCAGGGTAGTGAAAAACTGTTTTTT.

The rearrangement links TRBV6-5 to TRBJ1-4; the D gene is possibly TRBD1 (6 bases). The CDR3 has 13 amino acids. Germline V gene lookup returns CDR1 MNHEY and CDR2 SVGAGI. Trimming took 7 bases from V and 6 from J, leaving 12 bases between them. CDR3 residues: CASTSGADEKLFF. In DNA form, the CDR3 reads TGTGCCAGCACGTCGGGGGCTGATGAAAAACTGTTTTTT.

This clone was observed a single time. V and J are TRBV19 and TRBJ1-1, with D hard to call. The V gene lost 11 bases and the J gene lost 1 base, with 14 bases spanning the gap. CDR3 size: 13 residues. Germline lookup yields CDR1 LNHDA and CDR2 SQIVND (reference sequence). The CDR3 is CASAPARNTEAFF. CDR3 bases: TGTGCCTCGGCCCCGGCAAGGAACACTGAAGCTTTCTTT.

The chain is built from TRBV9 and TRBJ2-3; D tentatively reads TRBD1 or TRBD2 (6 bases each). Per germline, CDR1 SGDLS and CDR2 YYNGEE. Deletions cut 0 bases from V and 3 bases from J, with 14 bases between. CDR3 size: 16 residues. The CDR3 sequence is CASSVGVRGGTDTQYF. The CDR3 DNA reads as TGTGCCAGCAGCGTAGGGGTCCGAGGGGGGACAGATACGCAGTATTTT.

V is TRBV27 and J is TRBJ1-1; D gene uncertain. Germline V gene sequence: CDR1 MNHEY, CDR2 SMNVEV (reference sequence). V was clipped by 6 bases and J by 1 base, with 12 bases between them. This CDR3 region has 14 residues. DNA of the CDR3: TGTGCCAGCAGGAGACGGAACCAGAACACTGAAGCTTTCTTT. This translates into CASRRRNQNTEAFF.

The gene calls are TRBV4-1 and TRBJ1-5; 7 nucleotides line up with TRBD1. CDR3 length equals 17 residues. The germline gives CDR1 MGHRA, CDR2 YSYEKL. V was clipped by 1 base and J by 4 bases; unmatched bases: 10. CDR3 DNA: TGCGCCAGCAGCCAAGGACGAGGGGGCAGAGGAAATCAGCCCCAGCATTTT. It encodes CASSQGRGGRGNQPQHF.

The chain carries TRBV7-8 and TRBJ1-2, with TRBD1 matching over 7 bases. The CDR3 runs 14 residues. The ends lost 5 bases at V and 3 bases at J; junction bases unmatched: 6. Looked up from germline, CDR1 is SGHVS and CDR2 is FQNEAQ. The CDR3 nucleotides are TGTGCCAGCAGCCCACGGGACAGCTACTATGGCTACACCTTC. Protein: CASSPRDSYYGYTF. The entire variable domain, with the rest obtained from reference TRBV7-8 and TRBJ1-2, is as follows: GAGVSQSPRYKVAKRGQDVALRCDPISGHVSLFWYQQALGQGPEFLTYFQNEAQLDKSGLPSDRFFAERPEGSVSTLKIQRTQQEDSAVYLCASSPRDSYYGYTFGSGTRLTVV.

The chain uses TRBV6-1 and TRBJ2-3; no firm D call. V was clipped by 2 bases and J by 2 bases, with 8 bases between them. Germline values: CDR1 MNHNS, CDR2 SASEGT. The CDR3 covers 14 residues. The CDR3 is CASSEIGYTDTQYF. The CDR3 region has the DNA TGTGCCAGCAGTGAAATCGGGTACACAGATACGCAGTATTTT.

This clone was seen just once. The gene calls are TRBV5-4 and TRBJ1-4; no clear D. The CDR3 totals 14 residues. CDR1 and CDR2 from the germline V gene are SGHNT and YYREEE (reference sequence). The V end lost 7 bases, the J end lost 1 base, and 11 bases lay between the germline ends. CDR3 DNA: TGTGCCAGCCAGAGGACGGGAACTAATGAAAAACTGTTTTTT. It is translated as CASQRTGTNEKLFF.

This chain links TRBV18 with TRBJ2-5; D perhaps matches TRBD2 (6 bases). The length of the CDR3 is 16 residues. V was shortened by 4 bases and J by 1 base, with 16 bases between the two germline ends. Germline V lookup: CDR1 KGHSH, CDR2 LQKENI. Written as DNA, the CDR3 is TGTGCCAGCTCACGTGGATGGGGGGAGGTCCAAGAGACCCAGTACTTC. It encodes CASSRGWGEVQETQYF.

The CDR3 sequence is CASSIRGTEGYTF. CDR3 coding DNA: TGTGCCAGTAGTATTCGGGGTACGGAGGGCTACACCTTC. The chain is built from TRBV19 and TRBJ1-2, with D hard to call. The CDR3 spans 13 residues. V was pared by 3 bases and J by 8 bases, with 13 bases between. Germline V gene sequence: CDR1 LNHDA, CDR2 SQIVND (reference sequence).

V is TRBV2 and J is TRBJ2-5, with D possibly TRBD1 on 6 matching bases. Trimming removed 6 bases at V and 11 bases at J, with 13 bases between. This CDR3 region has 11 residues. The germline gives CDR1 SNHLY, CDR2 FYNNEI. The CDR3 sequence: CASSYDRPQYF. The CDR3, as DNA: TGTGCCAGCAGCTATGACAGGCCTCAGTACTTC.

This clone was seen only once. The chain combines TRBV6-1 with TRBJ1-3, with no clear D. CDR1 is MNHNS and CDR2 is SASEGT in the germline V gene. This CDR3 has 16 amino acids. V was shortened by 1 base and J by 7 bases, with 17 bases between the two germline ends. The CDR3 nucleotides read TGTGCCAGCAGTGAAGGGCTGTCGGTTTCCGGGAACACCATATATTTT. As protein: CASSEGLSVSGNTIYF.

V and J are TRBV6-4 and TRBJ2-3, with a tentative D call TRBD1 (6 bases). The length of the CDR3 is 15 residues. Germline V gene data show CDR1 as MRHNA and CDR2 as SNTAGT. Trimming left V 0 bases short and J 3 bases short, with 10 bases between. This CDR3 reads CASSDSGGGTDTQYF. Written as DNA, the CDR3 is TGTGCCAGCAGTGACTCAGGGGGTGGGACAGATACGCAGTATTTT.

In its sample, this clone was seen once. The gene calls are TRBV14 and TRBJ1-1, with D possibly TRBD1 on 6 matching bases. From germline, CDR1 is SGHDN and CDR2 FVKESK. The CDR3 length is 14 residues. Trimming removed 2 bases from V and 4 bases from J, with 11 bases in between. In DNA, the CDR3 is TGTGCCAGCAGCCAACAGTACAGGGCCACTGAAGCTTTCTTT. This codes for CASSQQYRATEAFF.

V and J are TRBV2 and TRBJ2-7; 9 positions match TRBD1. The CDR3 covers 14 residues. Germline V lookup: CDR1 SNHLY, CDR2 FYNNEI. The V and J ends lost 4 bases and 4 bases, in that order; junction bases with no gene match: 5. CDR3: CASSARTGVYEQYF. The DNA for the CDR3 is TGTGCCAGCAGTGCGCGGACAGGGGTGTACGAGCAGTACTTC.

This chain uses TRBV6-5 with TRBJ2-7, with 9 nucleotides matching TRBD1. Unmatched junction bases numbered 7, after V lost 5 bases and J lost 2 bases. Germline CDR1 and CDR2: MNHEY and SVGAGI. The CDR3 runs to 15 residues. CDR3 DNA: TGTGCCAGCAGTACTCCCGGGACAGGGCCCTACGAGCAGTACTTC. Its translation is CASSTPGTGPYEQYF.

The CDR3 is CASSIVSDRTGVFFGYTF. The CDR3 DNA reads as TGTGCCAGTAGTATTGTCTCCGACCGAACAGGGGTTTTCTTTGGCTACACCTTC. The J gene is TRBJ1-2, the V gene TRBV19; 7 bases align to TRBD1. The CDR3 runs 18 residues. Germline trimming cut 3 bases from V and 7 bases from J; bases unmatched to any gene: 20. The germline V gene has CDR1 LNHDA and CDR2 SQIVND (reference sequence).

The chain combines TRBV9 with TRBJ2-7; 9 nucleotides agree with TRBD1. V lost 0 bases to trimming and J lost 4 bases; unmatched junction nucleotides: 5. CDR3 length: 15 residues. CDR1 and CDR2 (germline): SGDLS, YYNGEE. CDR3 sequence: CASSVATGGLYEQYF. For the CDR3, the DNA is TGTGCCAGCAGCGTAGCAACAGGGGGCCTGTACGAGCAGTACTTC.

This rearrangement joins TRBV10-3 to TRBJ2-7; 11 bases map to TRBD1. CDR1 is ENHRY, CDR2 SYGVKD, per germline. The CDR3 has 15 residues. V was pared by 7 bases and J by 5 bases, with 10 bases of the junction left unmatched. The CDR3 coding sequence is TGTGCCATCACCATAAGGACAGGGGGCCGACACGAGCAGTACTTC. Translation: CAITIRTGGRHEQYF.

V gene TRBV14 combines with J gene TRBJ2-1; a possible D gene is TRBD2 (6 bases). Trimming pared 0 bases from V and 5 bases from J, leaving 14 bases between. The CDR3 is 16 amino acids. Germline V gene lookup returns CDR1 SGHDN and CDR2 FVKESK. This CDR3 reads CASSQEWLARDNEQFF. The CDR3 DNA sequence: TGTGCCAGCAGCCAAGAGTGGCTAGCGCGGGACAATGAGCAGTTCTTC.